The clone carrying this T cell receptor (beta chain) was detected once. Its antigen is still unknown. The ends lost 1 base at V and 3 bases at J; junction bases unmatched: 1. CDR3 length equals 14 residues. CDR1 and CDR2 (germline): GTSNPN, SVGIG (reference sequence). This entry belongs to a study of cytomegalovirus exposure and HLA in healthy donors. Study observations and caveats: Most CMV-associated TCR beta chains appeared HLA-restricted in a later analysis. In a later analysis, TCR beta V- and J-gene trimming was associated with a missense DCLRE1C variant. An observed cluster of highly shared sequence variants was recorded as a likely sequencing artifact.

13 Jbeta primers and 60 Vbeta primers were used for the PCR. Profiling relied on immunoSEQ multiplex PCR, and the TCRdb table lists in-frame clones only, not all of them. Of some 80,000 clones listed, approximately 80% are singletons. The chain links TRBV30 to TRBJ1-5, with 9 bases that match TRBD1. The sample was PBMCs. The TCR sequence derives from a human donor in good health. CDR3: CAWSEQGANQPQHF. The CDR3 DNA follows: TGTGCCTGGAGTGAACAGGGGGCCAATCAGCCCCAGCATTTT. Together with reference TRBV30 and TRBJ1-5, the CDR3 gives the full variable domain: SQTIHQWPATLVQPVGSPLSLECTVEGTSNPNLYWYRQAAGRGLQLLFYSVGIGQISSEVPQNLSASRPQDRQFILSSKKLLLSDSGFYLCAWSEQGANQPQHFGDGTRLSIL.